This T cell receptor beta chain emerged from a study of blood T cell repertoires in COVID-19. Methods used by the authors: By means of reference gene primer amplification, nucleated cell counts were estimated. Some clones are missing from TCRdb's copy, which holds only in-frame ones; the method was immunoSEQ multiplex PCR. The V and J calls and the clone size are those of that table, but D and trimming were determined from the DNA. The sample holds approximately 350,000 clones; about 89% are singletons and the top ten take approximately 3%. There are 15 residues in the CDR3. The receptor comes from a woman aged 25 to 39 with COVID-19, enrolled during active disease. The rearrangement uses TRBV21-1 and TRBJ1-5; the table's D call, TRBD1, has no DNA check behind it. TRBV21-1 is described as a pseudogene. Sequencing input: peripheral blood. The CDR3: CASSKRGKARQPQHF. In DNA, the CDR3 is TGTGCCAGCAGCAAAAGGGGCAAGGCGAGGCAGCCCCAGCATTTT.